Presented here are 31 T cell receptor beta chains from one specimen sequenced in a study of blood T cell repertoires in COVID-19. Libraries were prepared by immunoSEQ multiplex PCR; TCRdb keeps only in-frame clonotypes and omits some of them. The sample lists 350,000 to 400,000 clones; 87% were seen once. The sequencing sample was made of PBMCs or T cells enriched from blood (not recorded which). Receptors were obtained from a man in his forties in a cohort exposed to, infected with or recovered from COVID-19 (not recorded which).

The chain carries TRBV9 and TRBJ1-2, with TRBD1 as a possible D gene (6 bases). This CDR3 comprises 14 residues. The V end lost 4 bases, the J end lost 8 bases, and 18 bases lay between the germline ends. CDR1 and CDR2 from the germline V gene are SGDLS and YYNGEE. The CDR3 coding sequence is TGTGCCAGCAGCCCCCTAAGGGGGGGGTCGGGCTACACCTTC. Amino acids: CASSPLRGGSGYTF.

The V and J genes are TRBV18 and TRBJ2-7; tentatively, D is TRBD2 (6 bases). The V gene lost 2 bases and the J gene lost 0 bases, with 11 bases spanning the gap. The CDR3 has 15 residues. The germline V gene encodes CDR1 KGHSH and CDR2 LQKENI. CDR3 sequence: CASSPSSASSYEQYF. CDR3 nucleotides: TGTGCCAGCTCACCATCTAGCGCGAGCTCCTACGAGCAGTACTTC.

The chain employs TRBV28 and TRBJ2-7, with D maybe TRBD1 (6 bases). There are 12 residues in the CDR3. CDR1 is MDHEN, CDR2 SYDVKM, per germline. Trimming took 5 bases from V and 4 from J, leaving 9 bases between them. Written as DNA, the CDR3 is TGTGCCAGCAGTGAGGACAGATACGAGCAGTACTTC. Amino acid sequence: CASSEDRYEQYF.

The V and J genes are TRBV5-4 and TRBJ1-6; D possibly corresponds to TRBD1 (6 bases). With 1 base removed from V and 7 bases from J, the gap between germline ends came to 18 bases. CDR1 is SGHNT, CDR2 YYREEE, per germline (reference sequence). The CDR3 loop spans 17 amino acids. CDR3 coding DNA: TGTGCCAGCAGCTTGATTCGGGGGGCTAACGGCAATTCACCCCTCCACTTT. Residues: CASSLIRGANGNSPLHF.

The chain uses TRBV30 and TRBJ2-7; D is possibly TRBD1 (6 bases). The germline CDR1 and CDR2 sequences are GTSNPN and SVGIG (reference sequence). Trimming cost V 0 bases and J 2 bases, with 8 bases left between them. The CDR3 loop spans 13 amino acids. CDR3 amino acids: CAWSVWGPYEQYF. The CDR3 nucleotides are TGTGCCTGGAGTGTGTGGGGGCCCTACGAGCAGTACTTC.

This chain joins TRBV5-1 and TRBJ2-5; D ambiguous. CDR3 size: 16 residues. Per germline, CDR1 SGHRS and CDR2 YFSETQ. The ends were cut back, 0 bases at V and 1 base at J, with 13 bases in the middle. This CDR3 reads CASSLAGLVGQETQYF. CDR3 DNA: TGCGCCAGCAGCTTGGCAGGCTTAGTGGGCCAAGAGACCCAGTACTTC. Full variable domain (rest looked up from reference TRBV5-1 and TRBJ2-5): KAGVTQTPRYLIKTRGQQVTLSCSPISGHRSVSWYQQTPGQGLQFLFEYFSETQRNKGNFPGRFSGRQFSNSRSEMNVSTLELGDSALYLCASSLAGLVGQETQYFGPGTRLLVL.

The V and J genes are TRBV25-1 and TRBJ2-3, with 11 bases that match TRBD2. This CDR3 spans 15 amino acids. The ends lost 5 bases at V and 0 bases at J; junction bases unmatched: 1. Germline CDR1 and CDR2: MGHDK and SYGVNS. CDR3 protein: CASSRTSGSTDTQYF. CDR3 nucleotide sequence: TGTGCCAGCAGTCGGACTAGCGGGAGCACAGATACGCAGTATTTT.

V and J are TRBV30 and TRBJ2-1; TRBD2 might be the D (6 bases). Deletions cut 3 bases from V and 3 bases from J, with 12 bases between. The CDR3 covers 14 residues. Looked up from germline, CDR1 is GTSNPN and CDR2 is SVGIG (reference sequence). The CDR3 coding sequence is TGTGCCTGGAGGCGGGGAACAATCTACAATGAGCAGTTCTTC. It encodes CAWRRGTIYNEQFF.

The CDR3 coding sequence is TGTGCCAGCAGTGGGCAACCGGGACAGGACTACGATAATGAAAAACTGTTTTTT. It translates to CASSGQPGQDYDNEKLFF. V gene TRBV6-1 combines with J gene TRBJ1-4, with TRBD1 matching over 8 bases. CDR3 length equals 18 residues. Germline V CDR1 and CDR2: MNHNS, SASEGT. The V segment lost 4 bases and the J segment 4 bases; nucleotides outside the gene matches: 14.

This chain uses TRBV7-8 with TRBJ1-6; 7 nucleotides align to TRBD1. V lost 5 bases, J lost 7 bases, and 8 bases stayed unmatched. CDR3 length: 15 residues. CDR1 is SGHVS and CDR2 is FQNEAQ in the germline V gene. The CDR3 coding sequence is TGTGCCAGCAGCCCATCCGGGACAGCCAATTCACCCCTCCACTTT. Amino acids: CASSPSGTANSPLHF.

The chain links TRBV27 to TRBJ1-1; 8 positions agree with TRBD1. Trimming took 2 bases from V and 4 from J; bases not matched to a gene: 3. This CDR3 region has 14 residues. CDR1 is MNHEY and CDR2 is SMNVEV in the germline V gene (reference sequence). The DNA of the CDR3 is TGTGCCAGCAGTTTACGACAGGGGAGCACTGAAGCTTTCTTT. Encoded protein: CASSLRQGSTEAFF.

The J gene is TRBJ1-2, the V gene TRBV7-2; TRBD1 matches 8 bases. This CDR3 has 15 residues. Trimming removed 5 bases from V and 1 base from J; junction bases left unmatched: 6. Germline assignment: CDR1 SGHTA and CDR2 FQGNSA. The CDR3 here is CASSAGQDLNYGYTF. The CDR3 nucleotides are TGTGCCAGCAGCGCGGGACAGGACCTTAACTATGGCTACACCTTC.

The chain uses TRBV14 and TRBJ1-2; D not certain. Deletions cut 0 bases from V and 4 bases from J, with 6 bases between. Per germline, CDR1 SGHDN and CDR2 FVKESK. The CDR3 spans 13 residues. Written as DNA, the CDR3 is TGTGCCAGCAGCCAAGACTACAGCTATGGCTACACCTTC. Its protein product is CASSQDYSYGYTF.

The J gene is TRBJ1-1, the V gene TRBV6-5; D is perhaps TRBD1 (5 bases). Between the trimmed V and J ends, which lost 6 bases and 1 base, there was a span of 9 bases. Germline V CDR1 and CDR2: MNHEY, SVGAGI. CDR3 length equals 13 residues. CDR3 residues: CASSSDRNTEAFF. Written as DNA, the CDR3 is TGTGCCAGCAGCTCTGACAGGAACACTGAAGCTTTCTTT.

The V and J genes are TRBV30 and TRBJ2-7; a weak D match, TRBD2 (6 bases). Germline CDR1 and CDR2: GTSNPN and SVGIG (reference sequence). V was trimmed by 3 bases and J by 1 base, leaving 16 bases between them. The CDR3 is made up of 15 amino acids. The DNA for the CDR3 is TGTGCCTGGAGAGCGTCCGGGGGTCTATCCTACGAGCAGTACTTC. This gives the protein CAWRASGGLSYEQYF.

Written as DNA, the CDR3 is TGTGCCAGCAGCTTAGCGACCGGGGGGAACTATGGCTACACCTTC. This gives the protein CASSLATGGNYGYTF. V gene TRBV7-2 combines with J gene TRBJ1-2, with D possibly being TRBD1 (5 bases). V was shortened by 0 bases and J by 2 bases, with 10 bases between the two germline ends. Germline V gene data show CDR1 as SGHTA and CDR2 as FQGNSA. The CDR3 has 15 amino acids.

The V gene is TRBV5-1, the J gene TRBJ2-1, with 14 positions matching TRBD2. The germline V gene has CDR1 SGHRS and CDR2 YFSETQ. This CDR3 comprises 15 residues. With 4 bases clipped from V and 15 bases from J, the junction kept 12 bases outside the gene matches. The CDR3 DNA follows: TGCGCCAGCAGCGAGGGACTAGCGGGAGTTTCGCGAAGGTTCTTC. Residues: CASSEGLAGVSRRFF.

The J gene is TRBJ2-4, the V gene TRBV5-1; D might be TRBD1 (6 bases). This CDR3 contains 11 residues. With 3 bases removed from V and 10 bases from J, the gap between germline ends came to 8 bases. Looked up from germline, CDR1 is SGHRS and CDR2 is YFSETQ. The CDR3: CASSSTGIQYF. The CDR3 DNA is TGCGCCAGCAGCTCGACAGGAATTCAGTACTTC.

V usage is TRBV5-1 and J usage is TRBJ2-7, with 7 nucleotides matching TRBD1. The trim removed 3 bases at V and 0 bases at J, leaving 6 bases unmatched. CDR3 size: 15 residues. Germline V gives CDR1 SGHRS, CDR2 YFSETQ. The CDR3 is CASSYDRAGSYEQYF. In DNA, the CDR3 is TGCGCCAGCAGCTACGACAGGGCGGGCTCCTACGAGCAGTACTTC.

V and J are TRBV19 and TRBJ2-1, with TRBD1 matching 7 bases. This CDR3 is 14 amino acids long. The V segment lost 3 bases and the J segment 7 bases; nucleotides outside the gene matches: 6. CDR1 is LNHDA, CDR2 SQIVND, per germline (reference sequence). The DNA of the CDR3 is TGTGCCAGTAGTATCACGACAGGGCGGAATGAGCAGTTCTTC. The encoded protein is CASSITTGRNEQFF. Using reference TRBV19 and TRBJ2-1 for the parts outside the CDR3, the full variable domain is DGGITQSPKYLFRKEGQNVTLSCEQNLNHDAMYWYRQDPGQGLRLIYYSQIVNDFQKGDIAEGYSVSREKKESFPLTVTSAQKNPTAFYLCASSITTGRNEQFFGPGTRLTVL.

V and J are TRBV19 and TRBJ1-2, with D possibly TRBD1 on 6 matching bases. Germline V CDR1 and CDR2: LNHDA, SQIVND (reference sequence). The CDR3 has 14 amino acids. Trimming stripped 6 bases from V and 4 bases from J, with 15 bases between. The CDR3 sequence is CASRPGTPIYGYTF. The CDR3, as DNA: TGTGCCAGTAGACCCGGGACACCTATCTATGGCTACACCTTC.

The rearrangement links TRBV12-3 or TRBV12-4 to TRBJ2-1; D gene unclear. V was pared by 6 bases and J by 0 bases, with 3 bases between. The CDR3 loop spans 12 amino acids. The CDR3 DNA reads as TGTGCCAGCAGCCGCTCCTACAATGAGCAGTTCTTC. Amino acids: CASSRSYNEQFF.

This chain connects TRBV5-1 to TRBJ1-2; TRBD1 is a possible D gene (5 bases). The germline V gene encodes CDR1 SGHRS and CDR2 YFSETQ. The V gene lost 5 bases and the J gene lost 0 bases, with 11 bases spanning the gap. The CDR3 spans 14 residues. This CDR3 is CASRQETTNYGYTF. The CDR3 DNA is TGCGCCAGCAGACAGGAGACGACTAACTATGGCTACACCTTC.

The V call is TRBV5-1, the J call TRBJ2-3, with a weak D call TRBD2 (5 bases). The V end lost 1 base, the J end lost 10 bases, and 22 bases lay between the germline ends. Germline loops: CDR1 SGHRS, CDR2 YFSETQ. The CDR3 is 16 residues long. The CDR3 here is CASSLSLGIDRNPQYF. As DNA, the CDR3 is TGCGCCAGCAGCTTGTCCCTCGGGATCGATAGGAATCCGCAGTATTTT.

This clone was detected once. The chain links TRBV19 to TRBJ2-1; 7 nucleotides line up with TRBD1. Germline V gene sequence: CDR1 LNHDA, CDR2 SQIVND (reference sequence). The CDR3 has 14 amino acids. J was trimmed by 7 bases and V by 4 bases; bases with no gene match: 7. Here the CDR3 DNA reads TGTGCCAGTAGTAGACAGGGAGTTGGGAATGAGCAGTTCTTC. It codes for CASSRQGVGNEQFF.

The CDR3 DNA is TGCGCCAGCAGCGACGGGACAACTGGAAACACCATATATTTT. This gives the protein CASSDGTTGNTIYF. The chain employs TRBV5-1 and TRBJ1-3, with TRBD1 as a possible D gene (6 bases). From germline, CDR1 is SGHRS and CDR2 YFSETQ. This CDR3 region has 14 residues. Trimming took off 4 bases at V and 2 bases at J, with 10 bases between the two ends.

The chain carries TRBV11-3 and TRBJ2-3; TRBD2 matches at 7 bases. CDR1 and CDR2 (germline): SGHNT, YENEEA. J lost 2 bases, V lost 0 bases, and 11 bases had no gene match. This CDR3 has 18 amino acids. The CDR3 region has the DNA TGTGCCAGCAGCTTAGAGGCGGCTAGCGGAAATCCCACAGATACGCAGTATTTT. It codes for CASSLEAASGNPTDTQYF.

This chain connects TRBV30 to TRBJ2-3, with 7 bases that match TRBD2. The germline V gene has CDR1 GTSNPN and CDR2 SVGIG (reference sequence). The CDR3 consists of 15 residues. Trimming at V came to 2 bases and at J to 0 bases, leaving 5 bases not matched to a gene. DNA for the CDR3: TGTGCCTGGAGTCTAGCGGCCCTCAGCACAGATACGCAGTATTTT. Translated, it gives CAWSLAALSTDTQYF.

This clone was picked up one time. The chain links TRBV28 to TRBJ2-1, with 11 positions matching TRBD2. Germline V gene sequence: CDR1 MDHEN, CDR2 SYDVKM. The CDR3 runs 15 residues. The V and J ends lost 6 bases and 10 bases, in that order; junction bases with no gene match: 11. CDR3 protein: CASSPGTSGKGEQFF. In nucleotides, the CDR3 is TGTGCCAGCAGCCCCGGGACTAGCGGAAAAGGGGAGCAGTTCTTC.

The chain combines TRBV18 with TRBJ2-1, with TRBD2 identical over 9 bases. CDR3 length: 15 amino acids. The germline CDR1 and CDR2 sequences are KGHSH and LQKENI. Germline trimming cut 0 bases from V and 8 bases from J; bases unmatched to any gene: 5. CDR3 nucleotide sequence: TGTGCCAGCTCACCACCTAGCGGGAGCCCGGATGAGCAGTTCTTC. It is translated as CASSPPSGSPDEQFF.

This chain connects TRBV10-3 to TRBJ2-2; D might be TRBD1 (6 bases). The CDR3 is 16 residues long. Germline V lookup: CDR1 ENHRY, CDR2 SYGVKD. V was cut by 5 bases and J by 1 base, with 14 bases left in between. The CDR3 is CAISPSMDRNTGELFF. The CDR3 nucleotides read TGTGCCATCAGTCCCTCGATGGACAGGAACACCGGGGAGCTGTTTTTT.